The sequence of this T cell receptor beta chain was determined in a study of cytomegalovirus exposure and HLA in healthy donors. Sequencing was performed with immunoSEQ multiplex PCR; in TCRdb, only in-frame clones are kept and a portion is missing. The sample holds around 300,000 clones, approximately 91% seen once. CDR3 length: 15 amino acids. Germline V lookup: CDR1 PRHDT, CDR2 FYEKMQ (reference sequence). J lost 5 bases, V lost 3 bases, and 2 bases had no gene match. The donors were in the roughly 130-subject validation cohort, distinct from the roughly 600-subject first cohort. Sequenced material: PBMCs. This rearrangement joins TRBV13 to TRBJ1-6; TRBD1 matches 9 bases. The source is a man under 40 in good health and CMV-seronegative. DNA of the CDR3: TGTGCCAGCAGCTTTGGGGACAGGGATAATTCACCCCTCCACTTT. Protein: CASSFGDRDNSPLHF.